This T cell receptor (beta chain) was documented in a study of response to subunit inactivated influenza vaccine. Notes on the study in general: The authors suggested that few new T cells are recruited per seasonal influenza vaccination.

In the case of this clonotype: The target antigen is unknown.

This CDR3 is 16 amino acids long. Germline loops: CDR1 DFQATT, CDR2 SNEGSKA (reference sequence). Trimming removed 3 bases from V and 0 bases from J; junction bases left unmatched: 6. A single record per CDR3 protein comes from TCRdb applying MiXCR to the RT-PCR reads. The data hold some 500,000 distinct CDR3 sequences, with 25% observed a single time. This specimen consisted of CD4+ T cells sorted from PBMCs, obtained 5 days after vaccination. The sequence derives from a middle-aged man who received an inactivated influenza vaccine. The chain links TRBV20-1 to TRBJ2-3; the match to TRBD2 covers 10 bases. The CDR3 region is CSARSASGRSTDTQYF. Written as DNA, the CDR3 is TGCAGTGCTAGGTCTGCTAGCGGGAGAAGCACAGATACGCAGTATTTT.